This TCR beta chain derives from a study of T-cell reconstitution after alpha-beta-depleted transplantation in children. Germline V lookup: CDR1 SGHRS, CDR2 YFSETQ. This CDR3 region has 15 residues. The germline V and J ends were trimmed by 4 bases and 3 bases, with 17 bases remaining between them. TCRbeta library preparation incorporated unique molecular identifiers. One entry per CDR3 protein results from TCRdb running MiXCR on the PCR reads. Among approximately 640,000 distinct CDR3 sequences listed, approximately 17% were seen once. This clonotype was found many times. This specimen was PBMCs from the stem cell graft donor, taken from the stem cell graft. This receptor was obtained from a human donor who donated a stem cell graft to a child with acute myeloid leukemia. This rearrangement joins TRBV5-1 to TRBJ2-7; D remains unclear. CDR3: CASSPHEEPNYEQYF. CDR3 coding DNA: TGCGCCAGCAGCCCTCATGAGGAGCCCAACTACGAGCAGTACTTC.